This T cell receptor beta chain appears in the sequencing data of a study of CD8 T cells in ankylosing spondylitis. This clonotype was observed at least ten times. Trimming removed 6 bases at V and 5 bases at J, with 14 bases between. The CDR3 has 14 amino acids. TCRdb reprocessed the 5' RACE reads with MiXCR, giving one entry per CDR3 protein. Counted here are over 100,000 distinct CDR3 sequences, about 10% occurring once; the ten biggest clones make up roughly 4.3%. The sequenced sample consisted of blood, either unsorted or a sorted T cell fraction (not recorded which). The clonotype originates from a female donor with ankylosing spondylitis or in good health (not recorded which). This rearrangement joins TRBV12-3 or TRBV12-4 to TRBJ1-5, with a weak D call TRBD1 (6 bases). CDR3 sequence (DNA): TGTGCCAGCAGCGGACAGCTCGGCGATCAGCCCCAGCATTTT. Its protein product is CASSGQLGDQPQHF.